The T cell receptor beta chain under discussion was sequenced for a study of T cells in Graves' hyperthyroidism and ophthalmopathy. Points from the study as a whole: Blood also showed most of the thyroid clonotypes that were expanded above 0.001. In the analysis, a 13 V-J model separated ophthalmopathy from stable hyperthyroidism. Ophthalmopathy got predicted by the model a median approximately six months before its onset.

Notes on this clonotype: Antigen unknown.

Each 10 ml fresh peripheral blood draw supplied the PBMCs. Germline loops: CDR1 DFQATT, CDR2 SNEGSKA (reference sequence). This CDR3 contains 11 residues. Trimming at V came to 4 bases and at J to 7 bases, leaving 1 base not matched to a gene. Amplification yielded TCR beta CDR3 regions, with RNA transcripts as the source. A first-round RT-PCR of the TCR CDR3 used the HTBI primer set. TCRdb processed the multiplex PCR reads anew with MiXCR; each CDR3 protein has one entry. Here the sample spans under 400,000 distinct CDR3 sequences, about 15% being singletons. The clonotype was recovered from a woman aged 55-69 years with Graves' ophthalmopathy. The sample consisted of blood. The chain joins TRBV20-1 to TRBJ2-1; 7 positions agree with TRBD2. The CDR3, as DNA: TGCAGTGCTACTAGCGGAAATGAGCAGTTCTTC. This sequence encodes CSATSGNEQFF.